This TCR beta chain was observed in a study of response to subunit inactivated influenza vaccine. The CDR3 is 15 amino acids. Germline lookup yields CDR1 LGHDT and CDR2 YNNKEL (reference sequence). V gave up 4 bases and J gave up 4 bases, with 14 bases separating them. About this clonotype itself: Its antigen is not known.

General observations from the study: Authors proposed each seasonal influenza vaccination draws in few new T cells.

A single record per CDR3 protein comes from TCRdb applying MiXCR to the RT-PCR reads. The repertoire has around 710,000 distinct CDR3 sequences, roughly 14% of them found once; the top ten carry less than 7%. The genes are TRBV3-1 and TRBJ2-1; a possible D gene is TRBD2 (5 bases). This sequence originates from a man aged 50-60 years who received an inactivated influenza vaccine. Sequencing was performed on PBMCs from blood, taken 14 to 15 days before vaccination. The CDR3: CASSLPGFSYNEQFF. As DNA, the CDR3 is TGTGCCAGCAGCCTTCCGGGATTCTCATACAATGAGCAGTTCTTC.